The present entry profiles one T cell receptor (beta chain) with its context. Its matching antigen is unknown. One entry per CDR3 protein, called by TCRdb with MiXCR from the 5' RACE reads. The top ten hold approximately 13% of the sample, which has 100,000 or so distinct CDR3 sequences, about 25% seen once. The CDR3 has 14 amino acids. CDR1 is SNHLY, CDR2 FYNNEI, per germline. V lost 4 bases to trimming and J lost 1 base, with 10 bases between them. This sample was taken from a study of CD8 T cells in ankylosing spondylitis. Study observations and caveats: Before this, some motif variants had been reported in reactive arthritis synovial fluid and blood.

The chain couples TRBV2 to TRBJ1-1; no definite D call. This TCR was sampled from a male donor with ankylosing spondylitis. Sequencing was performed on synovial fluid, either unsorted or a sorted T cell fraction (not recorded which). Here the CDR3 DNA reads TGTGCCAGCAGTGGGGTCGTAGGGAACACTGAAGCTTTCTTT. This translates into CASSGVVGNTEAFF.